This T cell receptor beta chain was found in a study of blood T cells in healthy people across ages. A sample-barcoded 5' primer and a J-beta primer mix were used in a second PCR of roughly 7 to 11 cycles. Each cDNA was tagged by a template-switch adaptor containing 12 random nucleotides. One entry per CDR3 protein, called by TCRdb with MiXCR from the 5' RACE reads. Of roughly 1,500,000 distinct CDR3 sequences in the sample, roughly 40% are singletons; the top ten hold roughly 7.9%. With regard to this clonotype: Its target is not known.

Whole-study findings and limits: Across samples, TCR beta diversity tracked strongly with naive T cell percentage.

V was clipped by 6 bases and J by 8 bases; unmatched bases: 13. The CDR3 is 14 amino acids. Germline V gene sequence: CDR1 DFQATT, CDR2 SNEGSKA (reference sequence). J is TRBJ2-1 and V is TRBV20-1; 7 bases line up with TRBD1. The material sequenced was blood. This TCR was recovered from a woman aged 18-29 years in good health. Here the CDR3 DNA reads TGCAGTGCAGGAGGACAGGTCCTGGGGGATGAGCAGTTCTTC. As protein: CSAGGQVLGDEQFF.